These 24 T cell receptor beta chains came from one sample sequenced in a study of T cell responses to AZD1222 COVID-19 vaccine. Sequencing used immunoSEQ multiplex PCR; TCRdb keeps in-frame clones, though not all of them. The sample contains about 110,000 clones, more than 70% of which appear only once. This specimen consisted of peripheral blood, obtained on day 0 of MenACWY control vaccination. Receptors were obtained from an adult in good health.

The genes are TRBV3-1 (or the pseudogene TRBV3-2) and TRBJ1-1; D uncertain. This CDR3 is 14 amino acids long. Germline V CDR1 and CDR2: LGHDT, YNNKEL (reference sequence). Deletions cut 4 bases from V and 3 bases from J, with 12 bases between. CDR3 region: CASSPRTQDTEAFF. The CDR3 DNA reads TGTGCCAGCAGCCCACGGACTCAGGACACTGAAGCTTTCTTT.

The genes are TRBV18 and TRBJ2-3; no clear D gene. Germline V lookup: CDR1 KGHSH, CDR2 LQKENI. Trimming stripped 3 bases from V and 10 bases from J, with 8 bases between. This CDR3 has 11 residues. CDR3: CASSPPGPQYF. As DNA, the CDR3 is TGTGCCAGCTCACCTCCCGGTCCGCAGTATTTT.

This clone is a singleton in its sample. J is TRBJ1-2 and V is TRBV7-2; weak D call: TRBD1 (5 bases). Trimming stripped 1 base from V and 6 bases from J, with 15 bases between. This CDR3 contains 15 residues. Germline V gene lookup returns CDR1 SGHTA and CDR2 FQGNSA. The CDR3 loop is CASSLVAGTGDGYTF. The DNA for the CDR3 is TGTGCCAGCAGCTTAGTGGCGGGGACGGGGGATGGCTACACCTTC.

CDR3 amino acids: CASSVVPVEQYF. CDR3 in DNA: TGTGCCAGCAGCGTGGTGCCTGTCGAGCAGTACTTC. The chain links TRBV28 to TRBJ2-7; D gene uncertain. Per the germline V gene, CDR1 is MDHEN and CDR2 is SYDVKM. The CDR3 contains 12 residues. V was pared by 6 bases and J by 6 bases, with 12 bases between.

V and J are TRBV5-6 and TRBJ2-7; D is perhaps TRBD1 (6 bases). Trimming took 3 bases from V and 3 from J, leaving 16 bases between them. Per the germline V gene, CDR1 is SGHDT and CDR2 is YYEEEE. The CDR3 loop spans 15 amino acids. The CDR3 spells CASSYDRLMFYEQYF. CDR3 nucleotides: TGTGCCAGCAGCTATGACAGGTTAATGTTCTACGAGCAGTACTTC.

Here the CDR3 reads CASSGGTGADTQYF. The DNA of the CDR3 is TGTGCCAGCAGCGGCGGGACAGGGGCAGATACGCAGTATTTT. The V gene is TRBV7-9, the J gene TRBJ2-3; TRBD1 aligns across 10 bases. The CDR3 extends over 14 amino acids. V lost 5 bases to trimming and J lost 4 bases; unmatched junction nucleotides: 3. In germline, CDR1 is SEHNR, CDR2 FQNEAQ (reference sequence).

This clone has only one observation. The CDR3 sequence is CASSIASTSGDEQYF. CDR3 nucleotides: TGTGCCAGTAGTATCGCCAGTACCTCTGGGGACGAGCAGTACTTC. This chain links TRBV19 with TRBJ2-7; D call uncertain. V dropped 3 bases and J dropped 5 bases, with 17 bases sitting between them. The length of the CDR3 is 15 residues. Germline V CDR1 and CDR2: LNHDA, SQIVND (reference sequence).

In nucleotides, the CDR3 is TGTGCCAGCAGTTTATCGATCCGCTTGCACAGCTTAAACACTGAAGCTTTCTTT. It codes for CASSLSIRLHSLNTEAFF. V is TRBV27 and J is TRBJ1-1, with D hard to call. CDR1 MNHEY and CDR2 SMNVEV come from the germline V gene (reference sequence). V lost 0 bases, J lost 2 bases, and 19 bases lay in between. The CDR3 contains 18 residues.

The rearrangement joins TRBV5-8 to TRBJ1-5; 10 positions match TRBD1. CDR3 size: 18 residues. From germline, CDR1 is SGHTS and CDR2 YDEGEE. After removal of 0 bases from V and 6 bases from J, the junction contained 12 bases not matched to a gene. CDR3 sequence reads: CASSLVLGTGDGFQPQHF. The CDR3 DNA is TGTGCCAGCAGCTTGGTTCTTGGGACAGGGGATGGTTTTCAGCCCCAGCATTTT.

The CDR3 nucleotides are TGTGCCAGCAGTGAGCCTCGGGATATCCTTAACTATGGCTACACCTTC. Its translation is CASSEPRDILNYGYTF. The gene calls are TRBV6-1 and TRBJ1-2; unclear D gene. Per the germline V gene, CDR1 is MNHNS and CDR2 is SASEGT. The CDR3 loop spans 16 amino acids. The V gene lost 3 bases and the J gene lost 1 base, with 15 bases spanning the gap.

The CDR3 nucleotides are TGTGCCAGCAGTTCGGACAGGGCTACAGATACGCAGTATTTT. It is translated as CASSSDRATDTQYF. The V call is TRBV6-2 or TRBV6-3, the J call TRBJ2-3; 8 bases map to TRBD1. This CDR3 comprises 14 residues. V gave up 4 bases and J gave up 3 bases; unmatched junction bases: 3. The germline V gene has CDR1 MNHEY and CDR2 SVGEGT.

The gene calls are TRBV6-2 or TRBV6-3 and TRBJ2-3; 10 positions match TRBD2. J was trimmed by 11 bases and V by 5 bases; bases with no gene match: 7. Germline CDR1 reads MNHEY; CDR2 reads SVGEGT. CDR3 size: 13 residues. The CDR3 region is CASSSGGAVKQYF. The CDR3 nucleotides are TGTGCCAGCAGTAGCGGGGGGGCCGTTAAGCAGTATTTT.

This clone was observed once. This sequence joins TRBV4-1 and TRBJ2-5; D call uncertain. V dropped 0 bases and J dropped 4 bases, with 12 bases sitting between them. The V gene's germline CDR1 is MGHRA and CDR2 YSYEKL. The CDR3 is 15 amino acids. CDR3 region: CASSQESNFGETQYF. The CDR3, as DNA: TGCGCCAGCAGCCAAGAGAGTAACTTCGGAGAGACCCAGTACTTC.

This chain joins TRBV7-8 and TRBJ1-1, with 7 bases that match TRBD1. The CDR3 covers 14 residues. From germline, CDR1 is SGHVS and CDR2 FQNEAQ. The J segment lost 5 bases and the V segment lost 1 base, leaving 4 bases of the junction unmatched. The CDR3 here is CASSLVQGGTEAFF. The CDR3 DNA is TGTGCCAGCAGCTTAGTTCAGGGGGGGACTGAAGCTTTCTTT.

The gene calls are TRBV6-4 and TRBJ2-1, with a possible D match to TRBD1 (6 bases). Germline loops: CDR1 MRHNA, CDR2 SNTAGT. Trimming shortened V by 3 bases and J by 10 bases, and 10 bases separated the two germline ends. This CDR3 has 12 residues. The CDR3 DNA follows: TGTGCCAGCAGTGAAGTGACAGGAGAGCAGTTCTTC. Translating it yields CASSEVTGEQFF.

The gene calls are TRBV19 and TRBJ2-6; 7 nucleotides agree with TRBD2. The CDR3 loop spans 16 amino acids. The V gene's germline CDR1 is LNHDA and CDR2 SQIVND (reference sequence). The J segment lost 1 base and the V segment lost 5 bases, leaving 5 bases of the junction unmatched. The CDR3 bases are TGTGCCAGTAGTCCCTGGGGAGGGTCTGGGGCCAACGTCCTGACTTTC. Its protein product is CASSPWGGSGANVLTF.

This clone was observed a few times. The chain carries TRBV6-1 and TRBJ1-1; D unclear. Germline V gene data show CDR1 as MNHNS and CDR2 as SASEGT. The CDR3 has 13 amino acids. The germline V and J ends were trimmed by 2 bases and 3 bases, with 7 bases remaining between them. CDR3 coding DNA: TGTGCCAGCAGTGAATCCCGGGACACTGAAGCTTTCTTT. Translating gives CASSESRDTEAFF.

The V call is TRBV7-9, the J call TRBJ1-3; tentatively, D is TRBD1 (6 bases). The CDR3 is 15 residues long. CDR1 SEHNR and CDR2 FQNEAQ come from the germline V gene (reference sequence). V was clipped by 5 bases and J by 4 bases, with 15 bases between them. CDR3 DNA: TGTGCCAGCAGCCATGATGGCGGGGGCGGAAACACCATATATTTT. It codes for CASSHDGGGGNTIYF.

The CDR3 reads CASSHELAGGPDEQFF. In nucleotides, the CDR3 is TGTGCCAGCAGCCACGAACTAGCGGGGGGGCCCGATGAGCAGTTCTTC. The V gene is TRBV3-1 (or the pseudogene TRBV3-2), the J gene TRBJ2-1, with 13 bases that match TRBD2. This CDR3 region has 16 residues. V lost 3 bases to trimming and J lost 8 bases; unmatched junction nucleotides: 7. The germline V gene encodes CDR1 LGHDT and CDR2 YNNKEL (reference sequence).

The chain recombines TRBV19 with TRBJ1-3, with D perhaps TRBD1 (6 bases). The CDR3 consists of 14 residues. With 6 bases removed from V and 2 bases from J, the gap between germline ends came to 11 bases. The V gene's germline CDR1 is LNHDA and CDR2 SQIVND (reference sequence). The chain's CDR3 is CASREGEAGNTIYF. The CDR3 DNA reads TGTGCCAGTAGAGAGGGGGAGGCTGGAAACACCATATATTTT. The full variable domain, completed using reference TRBV19 and TRBJ1-3, is DGGITQSPKYLFRKEGQNVTLSCEQNLNHDAMYWYRQDPGQGLRLIYYSQIVNDFQKGDIAEGYSVSREKKESFPLTVTSAQKNPTAFYLCASREGEAGNTIYFGEGSWLTVV.

V is TRBV18 and J is TRBJ2-1, with a weak D call TRBD1 (6 bases). Germline V lookup: CDR1 KGHSH, CDR2 LQKENI. The CDR3 is 12 amino acids. Trimming cost V 9 bases and J 6 bases, with 12 bases left between them. This CDR3 is CASLQGTNEQFF. The CDR3 DNA is TGTGCCAGTCTCCAGGGGACCAATGAGCAGTTCTTC. The full variable domain, completed using reference TRBV18 and TRBJ2-1, is NAGVMQNPRHLVRRRGQEARLRCSPMKGHSHVYWYRQLPEEGLKFMVYLQKENIIDESGMPKERFSAEFPKEGPSILRIQQVVRGDSAAYFCASLQGTNEQFFGPGTRLTVL.

The V gene is TRBV30, the J gene TRBJ2-1, with 8 bases lining up with TRBD2. Germline CDR1 is GTSNPN and CDR2 is SVGIG (reference sequence). This CDR3 spans 16 amino acids. V dropped 0 bases and J dropped 4; count of bases not matched to a gene: 8. DNA of the CDR3: TGTGCCTGGAGTGTAGGAGGTAGCGGGACTTACAATGAGCAGTTCTTC. Amino acids: CAWSVGGSGTYNEQFF.

The chain recombines TRBV6-5 with TRBJ2-6; D gene unclear. Germline V gene data show CDR1 as MNHEY and CDR2 as SVGAGI. The CDR3 is 13 residues long. V was pared by 8 bases and J by 1 base, with 6 bases between. The CDR3 DNA sequence: TGTGCCAGCGACATGTCTGGGGCCAACGTCCTGACTTTC. As protein: CASDMSGANVLTF.

The gene calls are TRBV28 and TRBJ2-5; 11 nucleotides agree with TRBD1. This CDR3 region has 16 residues. Per the germline V gene, CDR1 is MDHEN and CDR2 is SYDVKM. With 6 bases clipped from V and 5 bases from J, the junction kept 11 bases outside the gene matches. CDR3 region: CASSALSGTGGETQYF. In DNA, the CDR3 is TGTGCCAGCAGCGCTCTTTCCGGGACAGGGGGGGAGACCCAGTACTTC.